The 23 T cell receptor beta chains below were found in one sample sequenced in a study of shared clonotypes between healthy human individuals. The data were produced by immunoSEQ multiplex PCR, yet TCRdb's version contains in-frame clones alone and is incomplete. There are fewer than 3 million clones in the sample; 85% to 95% occur only once, and 0.37% lies in the top ten. Sample: naive CD4+ T cells from PBMCs. Subset denoted: CD45RA+ positively selected. Receptor source: a man aged 18 to 30 in good health. Some clones in this sample may be carry-over from other donors' samples.

The chain joins TRBV9 to TRBJ2-2; D not resolved. The CDR3 has 14 amino acids. The V gene's germline CDR1 is SGDLS and CDR2 YYNGEE. With 4 bases removed from V and 5 bases from J, the gap between germline ends came to 12 bases. The CDR3 nucleotides are TGTGCCAGCAGCCCATTTAGTCTAACCGGGGAGCTGTTTTTT. This encodes CASSPFSLTGELFF.

The rearrangement links TRBV4-1 to TRBJ1-1; the D is unclear. The V gene's germline CDR1 is MGHRA and CDR2 YSYEKL. The CDR3 consists of 16 residues. V was shortened by 0 bases and J by 5 bases, with 16 bases between the two germline ends. The CDR3 protein is CASSQDSGPWRTEAFF. DNA of the CDR3: TGCGCCAGCAGCCAAGATTCTGGGCCCTGGCGGACTGAAGCTTTCTTT.

Of note for this clone: The identical CDR3 is also encoded by other nucleotide sequences in the sample. The rearrangement joins TRBV15 to TRBJ2-7; D might be TRBD1 (6 bases). CDR3 length equals 12 residues. Trimming shortened V by 1 base and J by 5 bases, and 6 bases separated the two germline ends. CDR1 and CDR2 (germline): LNHNV, YYDKDF (reference sequence). The CDR3 coding sequence is TGTGCCACCAGCAGAGGACAGGACGAGCAGTACTTC. It specifies CATSRGQDEQYF.

This sequence joins TRBV9 and TRBJ2-7, with D perhaps matching TRBD2 (6 bases). This CDR3 is 16 amino acids long. Germline CDR1 SGDLS, CDR2 YYNGEE. V shed 1 base and J shed 3 bases, with 17 bases lying between them. The CDR3 spells CASSVSGRGDSYEQYF. The CDR3 DNA reads as TGTGCCAGCAGCGTATCAGGGCGGGGAGACAGCTACGAGCAGTACTTC.

CDR3 sequence: CASSQQQGSGANVLTF. As DNA, the CDR3 is TGCGCCAGCAGCCAGCAACAGGGCTCTGGGGCCAACGTCCTGACTTTC. The rearrangement joins TRBV4-1 to TRBJ2-6; weak D call: TRBD1 (6 bases). CDR3 length: 16 amino acids. Germline values: CDR1 MGHRA, CDR2 YSYEKL. V lost 3 bases to trimming and J lost 0 bases, with 9 bases between them.

This rearrangement joins TRBV11-2 to TRBJ2-3; D remains unclear. Per germline, CDR1 SGHAT and CDR2 FQNNGV. The V end lost 5 bases, the J end lost 3 bases, and 18 bases lay between the germline ends. The CDR3 extends over 16 amino acids. This CDR3 is CASSLIKGSVTDTQYF. The DNA of the CDR3 is TGTGCCAGCAGCCTTATTAAAGGGTCGGTTACAGATACGCAGTATTTT.

Concerning this clone itself: Other DNA sequences in the sample encode the same CDR3. The J gene is TRBJ2-2, the V gene TRBV7-3; the D gene is possibly TRBD1 (5 bases). V was shortened by 1 base and J by 1 base, with 7 bases between the two germline ends. Germline V gene lookup returns CDR1 SGHTA and CDR2 FQGTGA. This CDR3 has 15 residues. Here the CDR3 reads CASSLIGQNTGELFF. CDR3 nucleotides: TGTGCCAGCAGCTTAATCGGACAGAACACCGGGGAGCTGTTTTTT. The full variable domain, with the rest looked up from reference TRBV7-3 and TRBJ2-2, is GAGVSQTPSNKVTEKGKYVELRCDPISGHTALYWYRQSLGQGPEFLIYFQGTGAADDSGLPNDRFFAVRPEGSVSTLKIQRTERGDSAVYLCASSLIGQNTGELFFGEGSRLTVL.

This chain's CDR3 is CASSPVESSSQEEQFF. The CDR3 region has the DNA TGCGCCAGCAGCCCAGTGGAGAGTAGCAGCCAGGAGGAGCAGTTCTTC. The chain combines TRBV5-1 with TRBJ2-1; D is unresolved. This CDR3 has 16 amino acids. CDR1 SGHRS and CDR2 YFSETQ come from the germline V gene. Trimming cost V 4 bases and J 10 bases, with 24 bases left between them.

This sequence joins TRBV7-8 and TRBJ2-3; TRBD1 agrees at 10 bases. CDR1 is SGHVS and CDR2 is FQNEAQ in the germline V gene. This CDR3 contains 18 residues. V lost 5 bases to trimming and J lost 4 bases; unmatched junction nucleotides: 15. The CDR3 here is CASSPSWAGTGVSDTQYF. As DNA, the CDR3 is TGTGCCAGCAGCCCATCCTGGGCCGGGACAGGGGTTTCAGATACGCAGTATTTT.

The genes are TRBV19 and TRBJ1-4, with D possibly matching TRBD1 (5 bases). CDR3 length: 15 amino acids. The V gene lost 5 bases and the J gene lost 7 bases, with 17 bases spanning the gap. CDR1 is LNHDA, CDR2 SQIVND, per germline (reference sequence). CDR3 nucleotides: TGTGCCAGTAGTGAACACCGCGGGGCGGGTGAAAAACTGTTTTTT. It specifies CASSEHRGAGEKLFF.

The genes are TRBV28 and TRBJ2-1; D remains ambiguous. In germline, CDR1 is MDHEN, CDR2 SYDVKM. The CDR3 totals 12 residues. V gave up 5 bases and J gave up 4 bases, with 6 bases separating them. The DNA for the CDR3 is TGTGCCAGCAGTAAAGGGTACAATGAGCAGTTCTTC. It encodes CASSKGYNEQFF.

This chain links TRBV7-3 with TRBJ2-7, with 8 bases aligning to TRBD1. Germline V gene sequence: CDR1 SGHTA, CDR2 FQGTGA. CDR3 size: 14 residues. The V and J ends lost 5 bases and 2 bases, in that order; junction bases with no gene match: 5. For the CDR3, the DNA is TGTGCCAGCAGCCCCGGACAGGGACCCTACGAGCAGTACTTC. Protein product: CASSPGQGPYEQYF.

The CDR3 here is CAWSTGRTDTQYF. Here the CDR3 DNA reads TGTGCCTGGAGTACTGGGCGCACAGATACGCAGTATTTT. The chain links TRBV30 to TRBJ2-3, with D hard to call. The germline V gene has CDR1 GTSNPN and CDR2 SVGIG (reference sequence). Trimming took off 2 bases at V and 1 base at J, with 7 bases between the two ends. This CDR3 contains 13 residues.

This sequence joins TRBV30 and TRBJ2-5, with 10 bases that match TRBD2. The CDR3 sequence is 17 residues long. J gave up 0 bases and V 2 bases, and 9 bases lay outside the gene matches. CDR1 is GTSNPN and CDR2 is SVGIG in the germline V gene (reference sequence). The DNA of the CDR3 is TGTGCCTGGAGTAGGGGGAGGACTAGCGGATACCAAGAGACCCAGTACTTC. The encoded protein is CAWSRGRTSGYQETQYF.

The V gene is TRBV28, the J gene TRBJ2-7, with D perhaps matching TRBD2 (5 bases). The CDR3 extends over 17 amino acids. Trimming stripped 5 bases from V and 0 bases from J, with 20 bases between. Per germline, CDR1 MDHEN and CDR2 SYDVKM. For the CDR3, the DNA is TGTGCCAGCAGTCCCACTCCTCGGAGGCTGAGCTCCTACGAGCAGTACTTC. It codes for CASSPTPRRLSSYEQYF.

The chain couples TRBV6-5 to TRBJ2-2; D might be TRBD2 (7 bases). V gave up 6 bases and J gave up 7 bases, with 15 bases separating them. The CDR3 length is 14 residues. Germline V CDR1 and CDR2: MNHEY, SVGAGI. The DNA for the CDR3 is TGTGCCAGCAGCTTACAGGGAGGGGGCGGGGAGCTGTTTTTT. This gives the protein CASSLQGGGGELFF.

The chain joins TRBV28 to TRBJ2-1, with D maybe TRBD2 (5 bases). The CDR3 has 17 amino acids. Germline loops: CDR1 MDHEN, CDR2 SYDVKM. The germline V and J ends were trimmed by 3 bases and 6 bases, with 21 bases remaining between them. The CDR3 protein is CASSLGRMGIWINEQFF. CDR3 DNA sequence: TGTGCCAGCAGTTTGGGGAGAATGGGTATTTGGATCAATGAGCAGTTCTTC.

The chain links TRBV7-7 to TRBJ2-5; D may correspond to TRBD1 or TRBD2 (5 bases each). The germline V gene has CDR1 SSHAT and CDR2 FNYEAQ (reference sequence). Between the trimmed V and J ends, which lost 5 bases and 5 bases, there was a span of 12 bases. The CDR3 has 13 amino acids. The CDR3 spells CASSLVGVETQYF. The CDR3 DNA reads as TGTGCCAGCAGCCTCGTGGGGGTTGAGACCCAGTACTTC. Together with reference TRBV7-7 and TRBJ2-5, the CDR3 gives the full variable domain: GAGVSQSPRYKVTKRGQDVTLRCDPISSHATLYWYQQALGQGPEFLTYFNYEAQPDKSGLPSDRFSAERPEGSISTLTIQRTEQRDSAMYRCASSLVGVETQYFGPGTRLLVL.

V is TRBV20-1 and J is TRBJ2-5; D ambiguous. There are 11 residues in the CDR3. Trimming took 6 bases from V and 7 from J, leaving 12 bases between them. The germline gives CDR1 DFQATT, CDR2 SNEGSKA (reference sequence). The CDR3 loop is CSAPRRGTQYF. The CDR3 bases are TGCAGTGCACCCCGTCGAGGGACCCAGTACTTC.

The rearrangement uses TRBV5-4 and TRBJ1-2; 9 bases fit TRBD1. The J segment lost 7 bases and the V segment lost 0 bases, leaving 4 bases of the junction unmatched. The CDR3 is 14 amino acids. CDR1 is SGHNT, CDR2 YYREEE, per germline (reference sequence). For the CDR3, the DNA is TGTGCCAGCAGCTTGGCCTCACAGGGGGCTGGCTACACCTTC. Amino acids: CASSLASQGAGYTF.

The V call is TRBV27, the J call TRBJ1-2; 8 bases agree with TRBD1. The CDR3 sequence is 17 residues long. Germline V CDR1 and CDR2: MNHEY, SMNVEV (reference sequence). Unmatched junction bases numbered 7, after V lost 1 base and J lost 0 bases. CDR3 nucleotides: TGTGCCAGCAGTTTATTTGGGACAGGCCCCTCTAACTATGGCTACACCTTC. This encodes CASSLFGTGPSNYGYTF.

The chain couples TRBV27 to TRBJ1-5; D unresolved. The CDR3 has 13 residues. CDR1 is MNHEY and CDR2 is SMNVEV in the germline V gene (reference sequence). Trimming left V 10 bases short and J 0 bases short, with 10 bases between. The CDR3 protein is CATGGYSNQPQHF. The CDR3, as DNA: TGTGCCACGGGCGGCTATAGCAATCAGCCCCAGCATTTT.

The chain employs TRBV4-3 and TRBJ2-1, with D hard to call. There are 17 residues in the CDR3. Trimming took 0 bases from V and 0 from J, leaving 12 bases between them. CDR1 and CDR2 (germline): LGHNA, YSLEER. The CDR3 loop reads CASSQEAVRVSYNEQFF. The CDR3 DNA reads as TGCGCCAGCAGCCAAGAGGCAGTCCGGGTCTCCTACAATGAGCAGTTCTTC.